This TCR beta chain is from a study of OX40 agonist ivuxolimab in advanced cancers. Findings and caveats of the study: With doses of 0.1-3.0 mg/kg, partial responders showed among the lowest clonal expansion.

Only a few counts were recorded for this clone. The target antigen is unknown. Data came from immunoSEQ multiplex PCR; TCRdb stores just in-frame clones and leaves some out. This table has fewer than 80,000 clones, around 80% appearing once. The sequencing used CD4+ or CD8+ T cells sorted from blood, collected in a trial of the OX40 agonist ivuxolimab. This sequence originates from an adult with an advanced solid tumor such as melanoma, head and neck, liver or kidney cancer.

CDR3 in amino acids: CASSWLESNQPQHF. The DNA of the CDR3 is TGTGCCAGCTCTTGGTTGGAGAGCAATCAGCCCCAGCATTTT. V usage is TRBV6-1 and J usage is TRBJ1-5; D remains ambiguous. This CDR3 is 14 amino acids long. V was trimmed by 8 bases and J by 1 base, leaving 12 bases between them. Germline-derived CDR1 and CDR2 are MNHNS and SASEGT.